This T cell receptor beta chain was sequenced in a study of response to subunit inactivated influenza vaccine. Study findings and constraints: Authors suggested seasonal influenza vaccinations each recruit few new T cells.

In its sample, this clonotype was seen many times. The antigen remains unidentified. TCRdb recomputed calls from the RT-PCR reads with MiXCR, one row per CDR3 protein. The repertoire holds roughly 780,000 distinct CDR3 sequences, with around 20% as singletons. The origin of this receptor is a man between 50 and 59 years old who received an inactivated influenza vaccine. Source: PBMCs from blood, taken roughly 5 days after vaccination.

The CDR3 DNA sequence: TGTGCCAGCAGCTCCTGGGCGGGACCAAGTGGTGAGCAGTTCTTC. Translated, it gives CASSSWAGPSGEQFF. This chain links TRBV7-8 with TRBJ2-1; a weak D match, TRBD2 (6 bases). V shed 4 bases and J shed 9 bases, with 19 bases lying between them. In germline, CDR1 is SGHVS, CDR2 FQNEAQ. This CDR3 region has 15 residues.